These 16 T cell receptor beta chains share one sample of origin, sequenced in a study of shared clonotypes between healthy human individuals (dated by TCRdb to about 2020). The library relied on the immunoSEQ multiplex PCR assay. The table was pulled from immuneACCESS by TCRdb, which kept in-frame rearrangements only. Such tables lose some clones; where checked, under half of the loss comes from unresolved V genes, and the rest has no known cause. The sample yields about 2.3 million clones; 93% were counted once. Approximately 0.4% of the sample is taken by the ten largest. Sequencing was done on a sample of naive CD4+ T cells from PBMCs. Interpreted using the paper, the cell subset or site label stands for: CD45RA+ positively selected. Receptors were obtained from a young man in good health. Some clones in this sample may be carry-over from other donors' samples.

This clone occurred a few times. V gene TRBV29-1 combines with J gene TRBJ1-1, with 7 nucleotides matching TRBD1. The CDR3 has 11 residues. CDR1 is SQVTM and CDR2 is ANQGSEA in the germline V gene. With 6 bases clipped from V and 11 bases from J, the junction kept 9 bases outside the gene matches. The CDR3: CSVGTAPGAFF. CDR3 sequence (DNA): TGCAGCGTCGGGACAGCCCCAGGGGCTTTCTTT.

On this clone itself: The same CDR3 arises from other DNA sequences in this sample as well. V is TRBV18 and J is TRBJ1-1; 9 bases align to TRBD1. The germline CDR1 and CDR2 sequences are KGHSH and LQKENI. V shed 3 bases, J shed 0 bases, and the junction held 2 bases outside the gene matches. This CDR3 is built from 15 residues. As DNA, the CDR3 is TGTGCCAGCTCACCCGGACAGGGGTTGAACACTGAAGCTTTCTTT. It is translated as CASSPGQGLNTEAFF.

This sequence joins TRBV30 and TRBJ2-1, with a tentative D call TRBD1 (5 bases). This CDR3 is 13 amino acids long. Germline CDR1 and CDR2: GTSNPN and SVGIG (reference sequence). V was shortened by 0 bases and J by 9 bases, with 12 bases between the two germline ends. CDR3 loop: CAWSVGLPGEQFF. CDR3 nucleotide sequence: TGTGCCTGGAGTGTGGGGCTACCTGGTGAGCAGTTCTTC.

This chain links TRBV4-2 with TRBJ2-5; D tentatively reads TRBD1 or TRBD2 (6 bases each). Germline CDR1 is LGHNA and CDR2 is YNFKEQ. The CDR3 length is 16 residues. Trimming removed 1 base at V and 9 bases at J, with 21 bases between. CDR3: CASSQGSSGYEGAQYF. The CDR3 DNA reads TGTGCCAGCAGCCAAGGGTCAAGCGGGTACGAGGGGGCCCAGTACTTC.

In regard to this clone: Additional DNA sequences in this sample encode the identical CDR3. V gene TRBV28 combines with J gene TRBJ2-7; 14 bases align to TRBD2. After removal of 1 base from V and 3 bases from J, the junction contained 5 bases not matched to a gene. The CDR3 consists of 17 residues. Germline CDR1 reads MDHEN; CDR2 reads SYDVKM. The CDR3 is CASSLSPGTSGSYEQYF. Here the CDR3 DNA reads TGTGCCAGCAGTTTATCACCCGGGACTAGCGGGAGCTACGAGCAGTACTTC. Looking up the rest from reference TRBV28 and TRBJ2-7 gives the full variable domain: DVKVTQSSRYLVKRTGEKVFLECVQDMDHENMFWYRQDPGLGLRLIYFSYDVKMKEKGDIPEGYSVSREKKERFSLILESASTNQTSMYLCASSLSPGTSGSYEQYFGPGTRLTVT.

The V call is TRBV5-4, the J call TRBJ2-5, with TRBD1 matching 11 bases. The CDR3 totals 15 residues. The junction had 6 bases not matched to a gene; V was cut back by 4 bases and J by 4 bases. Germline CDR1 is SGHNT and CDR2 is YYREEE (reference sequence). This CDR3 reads CASSGGTGGRETQYF. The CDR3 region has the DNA TGTGCCAGCAGCGGAGGGACAGGGGGTAGAGAGACCCAGTACTTC.

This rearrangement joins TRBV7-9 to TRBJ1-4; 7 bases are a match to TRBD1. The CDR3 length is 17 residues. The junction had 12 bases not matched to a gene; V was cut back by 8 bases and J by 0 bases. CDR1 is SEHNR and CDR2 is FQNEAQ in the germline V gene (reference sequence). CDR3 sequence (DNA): TGTGCCAGCGGGAAAAGGGCAGGGGGTGCAACTAATGAAAAACTGTTTTTT. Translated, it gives CASGKRAGGATNEKLFF.

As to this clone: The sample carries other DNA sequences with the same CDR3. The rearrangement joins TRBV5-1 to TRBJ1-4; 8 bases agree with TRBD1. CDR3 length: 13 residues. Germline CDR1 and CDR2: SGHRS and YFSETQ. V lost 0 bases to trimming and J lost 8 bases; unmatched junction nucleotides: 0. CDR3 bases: TGCGCCAGCAGCTTGGGACAGGGGGAAAAACTGTTTTTT. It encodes CASSLGQGEKLFF.

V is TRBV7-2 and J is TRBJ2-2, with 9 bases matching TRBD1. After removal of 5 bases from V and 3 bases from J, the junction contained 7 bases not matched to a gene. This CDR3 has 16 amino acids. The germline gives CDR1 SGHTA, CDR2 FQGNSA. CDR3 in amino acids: CASSPGGTGYTGELFF. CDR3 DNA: TGTGCCAGCAGCCCAGGGGGGACAGGGTACACCGGGGAGCTGTTTTTT.

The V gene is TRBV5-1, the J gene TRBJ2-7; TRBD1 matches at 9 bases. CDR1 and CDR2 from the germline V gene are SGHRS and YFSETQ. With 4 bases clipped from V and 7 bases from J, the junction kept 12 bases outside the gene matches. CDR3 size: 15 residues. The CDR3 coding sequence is TGCGCCAGCAGCCCCGCTGGACAGGGGTTCGAGGAGCAGTACTTC. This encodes CASSPAGQGFEEQYF.

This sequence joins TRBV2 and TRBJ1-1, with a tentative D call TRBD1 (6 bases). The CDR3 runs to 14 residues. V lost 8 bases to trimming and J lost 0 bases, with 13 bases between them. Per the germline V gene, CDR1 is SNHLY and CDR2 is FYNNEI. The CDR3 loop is CASGQTDLNTEAFF. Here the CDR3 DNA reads TGTGCCAGCGGACAGACGGACTTGAACACTGAAGCTTTCTTT.

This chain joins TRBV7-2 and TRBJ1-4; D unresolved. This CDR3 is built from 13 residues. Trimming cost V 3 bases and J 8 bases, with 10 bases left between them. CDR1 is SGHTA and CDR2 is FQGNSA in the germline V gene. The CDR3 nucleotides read TGTGCCAGCAGCTTTAAGACACGAGAAAAACTGTTTTTT. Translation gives CASSFKTREKLFF.

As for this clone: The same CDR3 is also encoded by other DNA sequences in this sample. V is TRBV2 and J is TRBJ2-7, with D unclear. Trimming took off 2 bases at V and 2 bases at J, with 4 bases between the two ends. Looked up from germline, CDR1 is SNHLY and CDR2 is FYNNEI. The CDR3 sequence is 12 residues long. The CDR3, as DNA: TGTGCCAGCAGTGAATCTGCCTACGAGCAGTACTTC. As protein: CASSESAYEQYF.

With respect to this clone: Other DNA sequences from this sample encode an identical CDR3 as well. CDR3 loop: CASRRQGNQPQHF. The CDR3 DNA sequence: TGTGCCAGCAGGCGACAGGGCAATCAGCCCCAGCATTTT. V is TRBV6-1 and J is TRBJ1-5, with D possibly TRBD1 on 6 matching bases. Germline loops: CDR1 MNHNS, CDR2 SASEGT. CDR3 length equals 13 residues. The V end was cut by 6 bases, the J end by 2 bases, with 8 bases between.

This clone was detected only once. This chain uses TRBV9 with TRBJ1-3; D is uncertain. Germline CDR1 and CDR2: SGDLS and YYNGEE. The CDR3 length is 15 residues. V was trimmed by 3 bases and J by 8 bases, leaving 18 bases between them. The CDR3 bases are TGTGCCAGCAGCGACCCCCCTCGGTGGGTTTACACCATATATTTT. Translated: CASSDPPRWVYTIYF.

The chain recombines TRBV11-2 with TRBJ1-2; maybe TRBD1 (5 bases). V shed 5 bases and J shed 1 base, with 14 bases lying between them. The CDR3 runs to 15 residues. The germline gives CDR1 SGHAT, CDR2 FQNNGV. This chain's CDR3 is CASSLGTTDNYGYTF. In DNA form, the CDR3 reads TGTGCCAGCAGCCTTGGGACGACGGATAACTATGGCTACACCTTC.